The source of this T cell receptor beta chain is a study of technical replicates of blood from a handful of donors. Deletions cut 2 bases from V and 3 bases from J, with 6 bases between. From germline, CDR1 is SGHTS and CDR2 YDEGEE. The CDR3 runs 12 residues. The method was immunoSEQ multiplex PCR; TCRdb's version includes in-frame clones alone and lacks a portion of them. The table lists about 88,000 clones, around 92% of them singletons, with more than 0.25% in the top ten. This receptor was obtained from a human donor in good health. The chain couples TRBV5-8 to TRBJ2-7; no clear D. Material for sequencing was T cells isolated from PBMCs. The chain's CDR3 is CASSLTRYEQYF. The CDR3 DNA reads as TGTGCCAGCAGCTTAACACGCTACGAGCAGTACTTC. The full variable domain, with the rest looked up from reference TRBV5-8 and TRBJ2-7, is EAGVTQSPTHLIKTRGQQATLRCSPISGHTSVYWYQQALGLGLQFLLWYDEGEERNRGNFPPRFSGRQFPNYSSELNVNALELEDSALYLCASSLTRYEQYFGPGTRLTVT.